Listed here are 20 T cell receptor beta chains from one sample, sequenced in a study of PD-L1 blockade in urothelial cancer. Time point in this sample: pretreatment peripheral blood. The method was immunoSEQ multiplex PCR; TCRdb's version includes in-frame clones alone and lacks a portion of them. This table holds 85,000 to 90,000 clones, over 75% found once. The sample consisted of PBMCs, taken around atezolizumab (anti-PD-L1) treatment. The origin of the receptors is a man in his fifties or sixties with urothelial cancer.

The CDR3 here is CASRSFLSSSYEQYF. CDR3 bases: TGCGCCAGCAGATCTTTTCTCTCCAGCTCCTACGAGCAGTACTTC. The V and J genes are TRBV5-1 and TRBJ2-7, with D unresolved. Germline-derived CDR1 and CDR2 are SGHRS and YFSETQ. CDR3 length: 15 residues. With 5 bases removed from V and 0 bases from J, the gap between germline ends came to 15 bases.

This chain links TRBV25-1 with TRBJ2-7; weak D call: TRBD1 (5 bases). The CDR3 extends over 11 amino acids. Trimming took off 4 bases at V and 6 bases at J, with 7 bases between the two ends. The germline V gene encodes CDR1 MGHDK and CDR2 SYGVNS. The CDR3 DNA is TGTGCCAGCAGTGTAGGGGTCGAGCAGTACTTC. It translates to CASSVGVEQYF.

The J gene is TRBJ2-1, the V gene TRBV27, with D possibly matching TRBD1 (6 bases). V was cut by 5 bases and J by 0 bases, with 11 bases left in between. The CDR3 is made up of 15 amino acids. Germline V gives CDR1 MNHEY, CDR2 SMNVEV (reference sequence). As DNA, the CDR3 is TGTGCCAGCAGTCCGGACAGAAGCTCCTACAATGAGCAGTTCTTC. It specifies CASSPDRSSYNEQFF.

This clone was observed a few times. The V call is TRBV30, the J call TRBJ1-1; unclear D gene. The CDR3 extends over 12 amino acids. V lost 4 bases and J 7 bases, leaving 13 bases between the germline ends. The germline V gene encodes CDR1 GTSNPN and CDR2 SVGIG (reference sequence). The CDR3 region is CAWTSRTIEAFF. The CDR3 coding sequence is TGTGCCTGGACTTCGAGGACTATTGAAGCTTTCTTT.

Only a few counts were recorded for this clone. The junction differs from germline at one of its ends, possibly a read error. The CDR3 sequence: CASRYSGGGYNEQFF. In nucleotides, the CDR3 is TGTGCCAGCAGGTACTCTGGCGGGGGTTACAATGAGCAGTTCTTC. The chain couples TRBV6-6 to TRBJ2-1; 7 nucleotides line up with TRBD2. The CDR3 covers 15 residues. Germline V lookup: CDR1 MNHNY, CDR2 SVGAGI (reference sequence).

This clone was seen once. This chain connects TRBV6-5 to TRBJ2-1; TRBD2 matches at 9 bases. CDR3 size: 15 residues. V shed 7 bases and J 0 bases; nucleotides not matched to a gene: 4. The germline V gene encodes CDR1 MNHEY and CDR2 SVGAGI. In DNA form, the CDR3 reads TGTGCCAGCAATCCGGGACTAGCCTCCTACAATGAGCAGTTCTTC. It specifies CASNPGLASYNEQFF.

The V gene is TRBV28, the J gene TRBJ2-7, with TRBD2 matching over 8 bases. The CDR3 contains 14 residues. The V gene end was trimmed by 6 bases and the J gene end by 5 bases; junction bases not matched to a gene: 9. Germline CDR1 and CDR2: MDHEN and SYDVKM. CDR3 loop: CASRGERESHEQYF. CDR3 sequence (DNA): TGTGCCAGCAGAGGGGAGCGGGAGAGTCACGAGCAGTACTTC.

The gene calls are TRBV29-1 and TRBJ2-2; D not resolved. Trimming pared 4 bases from V and 5 bases from J, leaving 11 bases between. This CDR3 comprises 13 residues. Germline loops: CDR1 SQVTM, CDR2 ANQGSEA. DNA for the CDR3: TGCAGCGTTGGCTCAGGTGGTACCGGGGAGCTGTTTTTT. This translates into CSVGSGGTGELFF.

This rearrangement joins TRBV27 to TRBJ2-7, with TRBD1 identical over 7 bases. The germline V gene encodes CDR1 MNHEY and CDR2 SMNVEV (reference sequence). Trimming at V came to 5 bases and at J to 2 bases, leaving 6 bases not matched to a gene. This CDR3 is 14 amino acids long. This CDR3 reads CASSPRQGPYEQYF. CDR3 sequence (DNA): TGTGCCAGCAGTCCGAGACAGGGCCCCTACGAGCAGTACTTC.

V is TRBV4-1 and J is TRBJ2-2; 7 bases align to TRBD2. The V and J ends lost 4 bases and 7 bases, in that order; junction bases with no gene match: 9. The CDR3 sequence is 15 residues long. The germline gives CDR1 MGHRA, CDR2 YSYEKL. The CDR3 here is CASSPGIRGSGELFF. CDR3 in DNA: TGCGCCAGCAGCCCGGGGATCCGCGGGAGCGGGGAGCTGTTTTTT.

The chain carries TRBV5-1 and TRBJ2-1, with 8 bases fitting TRBD2. The germline CDR1 and CDR2 sequences are SGHRS and YFSETQ. V shed 0 bases, J shed 2 bases, and the junction held 1 base outside the gene matches. The CDR3 is made up of 15 amino acids. The CDR3 spells CASSLDSGAYNEQFF. The CDR3 DNA is TGCGCCAGCAGCTTGGATAGCGGGGCCTACAATGAGCAGTTCTTC.

This rearrangement joins TRBV11-3 to TRBJ2-1, with 9 bases matching TRBD2. The CDR3 is 16 residues long. The germline CDR1 and CDR2 sequences are SGHNT and YENEEA. V lost 1 base, J lost 3 bases, and 4 bases stayed unmatched. CDR3 sequence reads: CASSLVRGGVYNEQFF. DNA of the CDR3: TGTGCCAGCAGCTTAGTGCGGGGGGGGGTCTACAATGAGCAGTTCTTC.

The chain is built from TRBV29-1 and TRBJ2-7; TRBD1 matches 7 bases. V shed 6 bases, J shed 1 base, and the junction held 6 bases outside the gene matches. Germline CDR1 reads SQVTM; CDR2 reads ANQGSEA. There are 13 residues in the CDR3. Here the CDR3 reads CSVPTGTSYEQYF. DNA of the CDR3: TGCAGCGTCCCGACAGGGACATCCTACGAGCAGTACTTC.

This clone was detected a few times. This sequence joins TRBV5-1 and TRBJ1-2; 8 bases agree with TRBD1. This CDR3 is built from 14 residues. The junction had 5 bases not matched to a gene; V was cut back by 4 bases and J by 3 bases. CDR1 is SGHRS and CDR2 is YFSETQ in the germline V gene. The CDR3 DNA is TGCGCCAGCAGCGTAGACAGGGGTGACTATGGCTACACCTTC. This sequence encodes CASSVDRGDYGYTF.

The chain combines TRBV7-2 with TRBJ2-3, with D tentatively TRBD1 (5 bases). Germline loops: CDR1 SGHTA, CDR2 FQGNSA. This CDR3 has 13 residues. V was clipped by 10 bases and J by 2 bases, with 13 bases between them. In DNA form, the CDR3 reads TGTGCCACCTGCAGGGCGACCACAGATACGCAGTATTTT. Its protein product is CATCRATTDTQYF.

The J gene is TRBJ1-3, the V gene TRBV7-6, with 7 bases fitting TRBD1. V dropped 5 bases and J dropped 0; count of bases not matched to a gene: 7. Germline V gene sequence: CDR1 SGHVS, CDR2 FNYEAQ. The CDR3 runs to 16 residues. The CDR3, as DNA: TGTGCCAGCAGCCAAAATGCAGGGGGCTCTGGAAACACCATATATTTT. This encodes CASSQNAGGSGNTIYF.

The chain recombines TRBV2 with TRBJ2-5; TRBD1 agrees at 8 bases. CDR3 length: 16 amino acids. V shed 2 bases and J 5 bases; nucleotides not matched to a gene: 10. CDR1 and CDR2 (germline): SNHLY, FYNNEI. The CDR3 spells CASSERDRTLGETQYF. For the CDR3, the DNA is TGTGCCAGCAGTGAAAGGGACAGGACCTTGGGGGAGACCCAGTACTTC.

V and J are TRBV5-1 and TRBJ2-1; a weak D match, TRBD1 (5 bases). Germline CDR1 SGHRS, CDR2 YFSETQ. Between the trimmed V and J ends, which lost 4 bases and 8 bases, there was a span of 16 bases. The CDR3 has 14 amino acids. The DNA of the CDR3 is TGCGCCAGCAGCGAAGGGGCCCATAGGGATGAGCAGTTCTTC. Translating it yields CASSEGAHRDEQFF. The variable domain in full, with the rest retrieved from reference TRBV5-1 and TRBJ2-1, is KAGVTQTPRYLIKTRGQQVTLSCSPISGHRSVSWYQQTPGQGLQFLFEYFSETQRNKGNFPGRFSGRQFSNSRSEMNVSTLELGDSALYLCASSEGAHRDEQFFGPGTRLTVL.

In its sample, this clone was seen once. The V and J genes are TRBV2 and TRBJ2-2; D unresolved. The length of the CDR3 is 13 residues. In germline, CDR1 is SNHLY, CDR2 FYNNEI. The V and J ends lost 1 base and 4 bases respectively, with 4 bases between them. CDR3 DNA sequence: TGTGCCAGCAGTGAAGACAGCACCGGGGAGCTGTTTTTT. This translates into CASSEDSTGELFF.

The chain combines TRBV10-3 with TRBJ2-2; 9 nucleotides match TRBD2. Germline V CDR1 and CDR2: ENHRY, SYGVKD. V was pared by 7 bases and J by 4 bases, with 10 bases of the junction left unmatched. This CDR3 has 16 amino acids. Written as DNA, the CDR3 is TGTGCCATCACCGATGGTAGCGGGAGAGGCACCGGGGAGCTGTTTTTT. Residues: CAITDGSGRGTGELFF.